This T cell receptor beta chain was sequenced during a study of graft-versus-host responses after intestinal transplantation. About this clone: Its antigen is unknown.

Points from the study as a whole: Detected in recipient marrow were GvH clones, some of which were first observed in ileum or blood.

Generated by immunoSEQ multiplex PCR, the TCRdb table keeps only in-frame clones and is missing some. The sample includes over 100,000 clones, 85% to 95% of them seen just once. CDR3 length: 12 residues. The germline gives CDR1 MNHEY, CDR2 SMNVEV (reference sequence). The ends were cut back, 4 bases at V and 6 bases at J, with 8 bases in the middle. The genes are TRBV27 and TRBJ2-3; no definite D call. The material sequenced was unstimulated CD8+ T cells sorted from spleen or lymph node cells, taken before intestinal transplant. This clonotype was obtained from a human donor who received an intestinal transplant. This chain's CDR3 is CASSSDGDTQYF. CDR3 bases: TGTGCCAGCAGTTCGGACGGGGATACGCAGTATTTT.